These 30 T cell receptor beta chains came from one sample sequenced in a study of OX40 agonist ivuxolimab in advanced cancers. Using immunoSEQ multiplex PCR, the repertoire was profiled, and TCRdb retains in-frame clones only, with some absent. The sample includes around 33,000 clones, 89% of them seen just once. Sequencing used CD4+ or CD8+ T cells sorted from blood, obtained in a trial of the OX40 agonist ivuxolimab. Receptor source: an adult with an advanced solid tumor such as melanoma, head and neck, liver or kidney cancer.

The V call is TRBV7-3, the J call TRBJ2-1, with TRBD2 matching 11 bases. CDR1 SGHTA and CDR2 FQGTGA come from the germline V gene. This CDR3 is 14 amino acids long. The V segment lost 4 bases and the J segment 8 bases; nucleotides outside the gene matches: 4. The CDR3 DNA reads TGTGCCAGCAGCTCCGGGACTAGCGGTGATGAGCAGTTCTTC. Its protein is CASSSGTSGDEQFF. Full variable domain (outside the CDR3, taken from reference TRBV7-3 and TRBJ2-1): GAGVSQTPSNKVTEKGKYVELRCDPISGHTALYWYRQSLGQGPEFLIYFQGTGAADDSGLPNDRFFAVRPEGSVSTLKIQRTERGDSAVYLCASSSGTSGDEQFFGPGTRLTVL.

The chain carries TRBV7-9 and TRBJ1-3; 9 bases fit TRBD1. The germline V gene encodes CDR1 SEHNR and CDR2 FQNEAQ (reference sequence). V lost 5 bases to trimming and J lost 0 bases; unmatched junction nucleotides: 2. The CDR3 contains 15 residues. CDR3 loop: CASSLGQGSGNTIYF. The CDR3 coding sequence is TGTGCCAGCAGCCTGGGACAGGGCTCTGGAAACACCATATATTTT.

The chain is built from TRBV14 and TRBJ1-1; 8 nucleotides agree with TRBD1. V lost 5 bases and J lost 5; bases outside the gene matches: 7. Germline CDR1 is SGHDN and CDR2 is FVKESK. The length of the CDR3 is 14 residues. The CDR3 DNA is TGTGCCAGCAGCACCCGACAGGGGTGGACTGAAGCTTTCTTT. Protein product: CASSTRQGWTEAFF.

The genes are TRBV5-1 and TRBJ2-7; D may be TRBD2 (6 bases). Deletions cut 0 bases from V and 4 bases from J, with 8 bases between. Germline loops: CDR1 SGHRS, CDR2 YFSETQ. The CDR3 totals 13 residues. In DNA form, the CDR3 reads TGCGCCAGCAGCTTGGTGGGGGGATACGAGCAGTACTTC. This sequence encodes CASSLVGGYEQYF.

This chain connects TRBV4-3 to TRBJ2-4; no clear D. Germline V gene sequence: CDR1 LGHNA, CDR2 YSLEER. The CDR3 extends over 14 amino acids. V shed 0 bases and J shed 6 bases, with 9 bases lying between them. CDR3 region: CASSQELSGNIQYF. CDR3 bases: TGCGCCAGCAGCCAAGAATTATCGGGAAACATTCAGTACTTC.

V is TRBV6-5 and J is TRBJ2-2; D may be TRBD1 or TRBD2 (5 bases each). Germline V lookup: CDR1 MNHEY, CDR2 SVGAGI. The V gene lost 8 bases and the J gene lost 8 bases, with 9 bases spanning the gap. This CDR3 has 11 residues. CDR3 sequence: CASFWGGELFF. CDR3 DNA sequence: TGTGCCAGCTTTTGGGGGGGGGAGCTGTTTTTT.

This rearrangement joins TRBV11-2 to TRBJ2-7, with 10 nucleotides matching TRBD2. Germline V gene sequence: CDR1 SGHAT, CDR2 FQNNGV. The CDR3 extends over 14 amino acids. Trimming cost V 5 bases and J 9 bases; bases outside gene matches: 10. CDR3: CASSPRLAGDGQYF. DNA for the CDR3: TGTGCCAGCAGCCCCAGGCTAGCGGGAGATGGGCAGTACTTC.

In nucleotides, the CDR3 is TGCAGCGTTGAAGATCGCGGGGTTTTCGGGCTAGCGCTCCACAATGAGCAGTTCTTC. Amino acid sequence: CSVEDRGVFGLALHNEQFF. The chain carries TRBV29-1 and TRBJ2-1; a weak D match, TRBD2 (6 bases). The germline V gene has CDR1 SQVTM and CDR2 ANQGSEA. Trimming left V 0 bases short and J 5 bases short, with 26 bases between. The CDR3 totals 19 residues.

This chain joins TRBV9 and TRBJ2-3, with D perhaps matching TRBD1 (6 bases). Trimming pared 4 bases from V and 5 bases from J, leaving 26 bases between. The CDR3 sequence is 18 residues long. CDR1 and CDR2 from the germline V gene are SGDLS and YYNGEE. The CDR3 spells CASSLTNNREGSRDTQYF. CDR3 bases: TGTGCCAGCAGCCTTACCAACAACAGGGAAGGTAGTAGAGATACGCAGTATTTT.

The CDR3 sequence is CASSSTGRRVNQPQHF. CDR3 nucleotide sequence: TGTGCCAGCAGTTCGACAGGGAGGAGAGTGAATCAGCCCCAGCATTTT. This chain uses TRBV27 with TRBJ1-5; 7 bases agree with TRBD1. V gave up 4 bases and J gave up 4 bases; unmatched junction bases: 10. CDR3 length equals 16 residues. CDR1 and CDR2 from the germline V gene are MNHEY and SMNVEV (reference sequence).

The J gene is TRBJ2-7, the V gene TRBV18, with TRBD1 matching over 10 bases. V shed 4 bases and J 5 bases; nucleotides not matched to a gene: 8. The CDR3 covers 15 residues. The germline CDR1 and CDR2 sequences are KGHSH and LQKENI. Here the CDR3 DNA reads TGTGCCAGCTCACTTCAGACAGGGGGCGGCGACGAGCAGTACTTC. Protein: CASSLQTGGGDEQYF.

This chain connects TRBV10-3 to TRBJ1-5, with 11 bases identical to TRBD1. V trimming: 10 bases; J trimming: 4 bases; junction bases outside the gene matches: 9. CDR3 length: 15 residues. CDR1 and CDR2 from the germline V gene are ENHRY and SYGVKD. The CDR3 sequence is CATSGTGGKNQPQHF. The CDR3 nucleotides are TGTGCCACTTCCGGGACAGGGGGAAAAAATCAGCCCCAGCATTTT.

The chain links TRBV10-2 to TRBJ1-3, with 8 bases aligning to TRBD1. There are 14 residues in the CDR3. V shed 3 bases and J 5 bases; nucleotides not matched to a gene: 3. In germline, CDR1 is WSHSY, CDR2 SAAADI. The CDR3 reads CASSDQGARNTIYF. The CDR3, as DNA: TGCGCCAGCAGTGATCAGGGGGCGAGAAACACCATATATTTT.

V usage is TRBV30 and J usage is TRBJ1-3, with D possibly matching TRBD1 (5 bases). The germline V gene encodes CDR1 GTSNPN and CDR2 SVGIG (reference sequence). The CDR3 covers 13 residues. With 5 bases removed from V and 0 bases from J, the gap between germline ends came to 8 bases. CDR3 sequence (DNA): TGTGCCTGGGGGGCCTTCTCTGGAAACACCATATATTTT. Its translation is CAWGAFSGNTIYF.

This clone was seen only once. The rearrangement joins TRBV28 to TRBJ1-2; D unresolved. V was shortened by 8 bases and J by 1 base, with 5 bases between the two germline ends. Germline values: CDR1 MDHEN, CDR2 SYDVKM. The CDR3 loop spans 11 amino acids. The DNA for the CDR3 is TGTGCCAGCGGGAATAACTATGGCTACACCTTC. It specifies CASGNNYGYTF.

This sequence joins TRBV10-1 and TRBJ2-7, with D possibly TRBD2 on 6 matching bases. Trimming pared 2 bases from V and 3 bases from J, leaving 8 bases between. Germline CDR1 reads WNHNN; CDR2 reads SYGVQD (reference sequence). The CDR3 covers 13 residues. This CDR3 reads CASSEGTYYEQYF. The CDR3 nucleotides are TGCGCCAGCAGTGAGGGGACTTACTACGAGCAGTACTTC.

This sequence joins TRBV7-2 and TRBJ2-7, with TRBD2 matching 14 bases. Trimming at V came to 7 bases and at J to 6 bases, leaving 8 bases not matched to a gene. Per germline, CDR1 SGHTA and CDR2 FQGNSA. The CDR3 has 15 residues. The CDR3 sequence: CASTQTTSGGGEQYF. CDR3 bases: TGTGCCAGCACCCAAACGACTAGCGGGGGGGGCGAGCAGTACTTC.

The chain is built from TRBV5-1 and TRBJ2-5; 7 positions match TRBD2. The end of the DNA is better explained by TRBJ2-7, so the J call may be wrong. The CDR3 runs to 15 residues. Germline lookup yields CDR1 SGHRS and CDR2 YFSETQ. The CDR3 coding sequence is TGCGCCAGCAGCTTGGCGTTGCGGGGGAAATACGAGCAGTACTTC. It codes for CASSLALRGKYEQYF.

The rearrangement joins TRBV11-3 to TRBJ2-5; 8 bases match TRBD1. TRBJ2-7 explains the end of the DNA better; the J call may be wrong. Germline V lookup: CDR1 SGHNT, CDR2 YENEEA. The CDR3 contains 14 residues. The CDR3 sequence is CASSTWDRTYEQYF. DNA for the CDR3: TGTGCCAGCAGCACCTGGGACAGGACCTACGAGCAGTACTTC.

The chain combines TRBV10-3 with TRBJ2-3; 9 nucleotides align to TRBD2. V gave up 2 bases and J gave up 5 bases; unmatched junction bases: 8. Per the germline V gene, CDR1 is ENHRY and CDR2 is SYGVKD. The CDR3 sequence is 16 residues long. The CDR3 sequence: CAISEGSGRSRDTQYF. The CDR3 region has the DNA TGTGCCATCAGTGAGGGTAGCGGGAGAAGTAGAGATACGCAGTATTTT.

The chain combines TRBV15 with TRBJ2-7; 12 nucleotides match TRBD1. After removal of 5 bases from V and 6 bases from J, the junction contained 2 bases not matched to a gene. CDR1 LNHNV and CDR2 YYDKDF come from the germline V gene (reference sequence). The CDR3 has 13 amino acids. The CDR3 region is CATSRDRGREQYF. The DNA for the CDR3 is TGTGCCACCAGCCGGGACAGGGGGCGCGAGCAGTACTTC.

The chain combines TRBV7-9 with TRBJ1-1; 9 bases are a match to TRBD1. The CDR3 extends over 14 amino acids. From germline, CDR1 is SEHNR and CDR2 FQNEAQ (reference sequence). The junction had 6 bases not matched to a gene; V was cut back by 5 bases and J by 5 bases. CDR3 DNA sequence: TGTGCCAGCAGCCCGGGACAGGGCAGGACTGAAGCTTTCTTT. Its protein product is CASSPGQGRTEAFF.

This sequence joins TRBV28 and TRBJ1-2; D might be TRBD1 (6 bases). V lost 4 bases, J lost 1 base, and 19 bases lay in between. This CDR3 contains 17 residues. CDR1 is MDHEN, CDR2 SYDVKM, per germline. As DNA, the CDR3 is TGTGCCAGCAGTTCCCGGACAGCCGAGATTTATAACTATGGCTACACCTTC. Its protein product is CASSSRTAEIYNYGYTF.

This clone appeared once. The V call is TRBV28, the J call TRBJ2-6, with a weak D call TRBD1 (6 bases). The CDR3 loop spans 17 amino acids. CDR1 MDHEN and CDR2 SYDVKM come from the germline V gene. Trimming left V 3 bases short and J 3 bases short, with 15 bases between. CDR3 sequence reads: CASSFRAWGRGANVLTF. CDR3 in DNA: TGTGCCAGCAGTTTTCGGGCCTGGGGGCGTGGGGCCAACGTCCTGACTTTC.

The chain combines TRBV9 with TRBJ1-3; no clear D. Germline V CDR1 and CDR2: SGDLS, YYNGEE. V was pared by 0 bases and J by 0 bases, with 10 bases between. This CDR3 has 16 residues. The CDR3 sequence: CASSVEGQSSGNTIYF. For the CDR3, the DNA is TGTGCCAGCAGCGTAGAAGGGCAATCCTCTGGAAACACCATATATTTT.

The J gene is TRBJ2-7, the V gene TRBV5-1; 9 nucleotides align to TRBD2. The germline CDR1 and CDR2 sequences are SGHRS and YFSETQ. The junction had 7 bases not matched to a gene; V was cut back by 4 bases and J by 2 bases. The CDR3 has 15 amino acids. The CDR3 DNA is TGCGCCAGCAGCCCTGGACTAGCGAGAGCCTACGAGCAGTACTTC. It specifies CASSPGLARAYEQYF.

The genes are TRBV2 and TRBJ1-5, with TRBD1 matching over 8 bases. The CDR3 extends over 14 amino acids. Germline CDR1 reads SNHLY; CDR2 reads FYNNEI. V trimming: 6 bases; J trimming: 5 bases; junction bases outside the gene matches: 6. The CDR3 sequence: CASSPTGAYQPQHF. The CDR3 region has the DNA TGTGCCAGCAGCCCGACAGGGGCCTATCAGCCCCAGCATTTT.

This rearrangement joins TRBV7-3 to TRBJ1-1; D perhaps matches TRBD1 (5 bases). This CDR3 is built from 16 residues. V was cut by 1 base and J by 5 bases, with 17 bases left in between. Germline values: CDR1 SGHTA, CDR2 FQGTGA. The CDR3 is CASSLSGAGKGTEAFF. CDR3 DNA: TGTGCCAGCAGCTTAAGTGGGGCTGGGAAGGGGACTGAAGCTTTCTTT.

The genes are TRBV11-2 and TRBJ2-7, with 10 bases lining up with TRBD2. This CDR3 is 19 amino acids long. V lost 0 bases, J lost 3 bases, and 14 bases stayed unmatched. Germline V gives CDR1 SGHAT, CDR2 FQNNGV. The CDR3 sequence: CASSLDGRRLAGLVYEQYF. CDR3 DNA sequence: TGTGCCAGCAGCTTAGACGGACGCAGACTAGCGGGTTTAGTCTACGAGCAGTACTTC.

The chain joins TRBV27 to TRBJ2-2, with D unclear. This CDR3 has 11 amino acids. Germline CDR1 MNHEY, CDR2 SMNVEV (reference sequence). V lost 8 bases, J lost 7 bases, and 8 bases lay in between. CDR3 sequence reads: CASENGGELFF. The CDR3 coding sequence is TGTGCCAGCGAAAACGGCGGGGAGCTGTTTTTT.